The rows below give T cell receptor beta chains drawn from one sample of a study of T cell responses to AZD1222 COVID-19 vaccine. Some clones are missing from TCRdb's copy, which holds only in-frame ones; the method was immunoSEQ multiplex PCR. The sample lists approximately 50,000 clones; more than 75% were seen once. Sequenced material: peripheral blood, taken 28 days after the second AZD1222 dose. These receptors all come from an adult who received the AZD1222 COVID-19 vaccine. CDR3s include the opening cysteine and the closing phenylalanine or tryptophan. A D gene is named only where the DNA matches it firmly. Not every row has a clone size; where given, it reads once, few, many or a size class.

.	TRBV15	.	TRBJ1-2	TGTGCCACCAGCCCTCGGAGAATGTTAGGGCTTTCTCTTGACTATGGCTACACCTTC	CATSPRRMLGLSLDYGYTF
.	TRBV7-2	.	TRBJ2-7	TGTGCCAGCAGCCCCAAGTCAGGTTCCTACGAGCAGTACTTC	CASSPKSGSYEQYF
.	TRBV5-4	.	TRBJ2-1	TGTGCCAGCAGCTTCCCCAAAGCGGATTACAATGAGCAGTTCTTC	CASSFPKADYNEQFF
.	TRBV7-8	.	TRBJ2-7	TGTGCCAGCAGCAAATACTACGAGCAGTACTTC	CASSKYYEQYF
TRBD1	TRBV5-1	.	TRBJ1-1	TGCGCCAGCAGCTGGGCTCCAGGGGGAAACGAAGCTTTCTTT	CASSWAPGGNEAFF
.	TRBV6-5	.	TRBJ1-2	TGTGCCAGCAGTTCCCCCGGGTTACAGAACTATGGCTACACCTTC	CASSSPGLQNYGYTF
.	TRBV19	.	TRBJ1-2	TGTGCCAGTAGTATGGGGCAATGGGATGGCTACACCTTC	CASSMGQWDGYTF
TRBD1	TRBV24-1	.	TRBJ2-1	TGTGCCACCAGTGAGTCCCAGGGGGCCACTTACAATGAGCAGTTCTTC	CATSESQGATYNEQFF
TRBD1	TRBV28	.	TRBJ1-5	TGTGCCAGCAGTTTATACGGGACAGGGTGGAGAAGCAATCAGCCCCAGCATTTT	CASSLYGTGWRSNQPQHF
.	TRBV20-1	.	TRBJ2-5	TGCAGTGCTGGGGGCCGGGAGACCCAGTACTTC	CSAGGRETQYF
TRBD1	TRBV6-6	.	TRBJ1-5	TGTGCCAGCAGTCCCCTGACAGGGGGCTTCAATCAGCCCCAGCATTTT	CASSPLTGGFNQPQHF
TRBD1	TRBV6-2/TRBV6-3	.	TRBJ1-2	TGTGCCAGCAGTCCGGGACAGGGGCGAGCTAACTATGGCTACACCTTC	CASSPGQGRANYGYTF
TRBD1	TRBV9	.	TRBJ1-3	TGTGCCAGCAGCGTAGTGAAGGGGGCCCTGGCTGGAAACACCATATATTTT	CASSVVKGALAGNTIYF
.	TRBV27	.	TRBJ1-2	TGTGCCAGCACCAAAATGGGAGAATTTGGGGCCCCCACCTTC	CASTKMGEFGAPTF
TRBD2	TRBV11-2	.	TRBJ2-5	TGTGCCAGCAGCTGGACTAGCGGGGAAGAGACCCAGTACTTC	CASSWTSGEETQYF
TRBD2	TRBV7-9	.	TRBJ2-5	TGTGCCAGCAGCTTAGGCAGTAGGGCGAGCGGGAGAGTTACTGAGACCCAGTACTTC	CASSLGSRASGRVTETQYF
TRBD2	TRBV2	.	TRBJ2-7	TGTGCCAGCACCCCATCGGGGGGCTACGAGCAGTACTTC	CASTPSGGYEQYF
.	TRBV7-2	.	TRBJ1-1	TGTGCCAGCAGCTTAGTCACCCTGAACACTGAAGCTTTCTTT	CASSLVTLNTEAFF
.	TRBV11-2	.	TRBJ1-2	TGTGCCAGCAGCAGTCGAGACTATGGCTACACCTTC	CASSSRDYGYTF
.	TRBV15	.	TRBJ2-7	TGTGCCACCAGCAGAACCGGGGTCTCACTGGAGCAGTACTTC	CATSRTGVSLEQYF
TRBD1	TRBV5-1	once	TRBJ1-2	TGCGCCAGCGGAGCCACCGGGACAGGTCCTAACTATGGCTACACCTTC	CASGATGTGPNYGYTF
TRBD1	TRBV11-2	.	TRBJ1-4	TGTGCCAGCAGCCGCGGACAGGTCGAAGAAAAACTGTTTTTT	CASSRGQVEEKLFF
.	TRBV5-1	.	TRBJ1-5	TGCGCCAGCAGCGTGGGCCTTAATAGCAATCAGCCCCAGCATTTT	CASSVGLNSNQPQHF
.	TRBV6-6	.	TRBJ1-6	TGTGCCAGCAGCCGGGACCGAGGAAATTCACCCCTCCACTTT	CASSRDRGNSPLHF
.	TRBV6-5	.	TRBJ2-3	TGTGCCAGCAAATTGACAGAGAGCACAGATACGCAGTATTTT	CASKLTESTDTQYF
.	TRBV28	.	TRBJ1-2	TGTGCCAGCAGTTTCCCGGACCTAAACTATGGCTACACCTTC	CASSFPDLNYGYTF
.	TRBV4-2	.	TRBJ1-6	TGTGCCAGCAGACCCCATCACAGGCCGGAATCACCCCTCCACTTT	CASRPHHRPESPLHF
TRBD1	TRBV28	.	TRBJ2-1	TGTGCCAGCAGGGGATGGGGACAGGGCAATGAGCAGTTCTTC	CASRGWGQGNEQFF
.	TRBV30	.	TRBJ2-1	TGTGCCTGGCAAGGGAGTCTTAGGTACAATGAGCAGTTCTTC	CAWQGSLRYNEQFF
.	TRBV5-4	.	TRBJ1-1	TGTGCCAGCAGCTTGGATCGGGGCACTGAAGCTTTCTTT	CASSLDRGTEAFF
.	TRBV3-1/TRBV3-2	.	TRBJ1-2	TGTGCCAGCAGCCAAGTCGGGTTCGGGAACTATGGCTACACCTTC	CASSQVGFGNYGYTF
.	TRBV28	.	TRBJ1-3	TGTGCCAGCAGTTCCCCGACGGTCTCTGGAAACACCATATATTTT	CASSSPTVSGNTIYF
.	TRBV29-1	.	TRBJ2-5	TGCAGCGGCCTCCCGGGGCTCGAGGAGACCCAGTACTTC	CSGLPGLEETQYF
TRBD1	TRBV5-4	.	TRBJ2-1	TGTGCCAGCAGCTTAAGGACAGGGAACTACAATGAGCAGTTCTTC	CASSLRTGNYNEQFF
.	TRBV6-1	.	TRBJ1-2	TGTGCCAGCAGTGATGTAACCGGTCGGGGTCCTTATGGCTACACCTTC	CASSDVTGRGPYGYTF
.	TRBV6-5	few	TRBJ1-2	TGTGCCAGCAGTTACAACGGGGGGCAGAGCTATGGCTACACCTTC	CASSYNGGQSYGYTF
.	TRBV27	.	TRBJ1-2	TGTGCCAGCAGTTTAGTTTTCCAGGGTCGTGGCTACACCTTC	CASSLVFQGRGYTF
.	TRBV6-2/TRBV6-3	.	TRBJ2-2	TGTGCCAGCAGTCAATGGCCACCAAACTTAACCGGGGAGCTGTTTTTT	CASSQWPPNLTGELFF
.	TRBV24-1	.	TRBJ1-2	TGTAGGGGGGAAGGTTCTAACTATGGCTACACCTTC	CRGEGSNYGYTF
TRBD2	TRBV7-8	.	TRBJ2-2	TGTGCCAGCAGCCCAAGACTAGCGGGGGGCACCGGGGAGCTGTTTTTT	CASSPRLAGGTGELFF
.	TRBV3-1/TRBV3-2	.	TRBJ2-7	TGTGCCAGCAGCCAAGATGTCTCCTACGAGCAGTACTTC	CASSQDVSYEQYF
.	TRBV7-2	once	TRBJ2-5	TGTGCCAGCAGCTTATCGTCATACCAAGAGACCCAGTACTTC	CASSLSSYQETQYF